The rows below give T cell receptor beta chains drawn from one sample of a study of T cell repertoires in cytomegalovirus infection. In TCRdb, the reads were re-called with MiXCR into one record per CDR3 protein. The table shows some 280,000 distinct CDR3 sequences, with roughly an eighth occurring only once. The sample taken for sequencing was PBMCs. The source of these receptors is a human donor in good health (CMV status not recorded). Some clones in this sample may be carry-over from other donors' samples. Both conserved end residues are part of each CDR3. The D gene is left open where the match is weak. The size entry is marked missing in some rows and otherwise reads once, few, many or a size class.

j_call: TRBJ1-5; v_call: TRBV7-9; d_call: -; clone_size: -; cdr3_nt: TGTGCCAGCAGCTTTTCGACGACACGTGGCCAGCCCCAGCATTTT; cdr3_aa: CASSFSTTRGQPQHF
j_call: TRBJ1-1; v_call: TRBV7-8; d_call: -; clone_size: -; cdr3_nt: TGTGCCAGCAGCTTGACCACCTCAGGGTTGAACACTGAAGCTTTCTTT; cdr3_aa: CASSLTTSGLNTEAFF
j_call: TRBJ2-2; v_call: TRBV5-1; d_call: -; clone_size: many; cdr3_nt: TGCGCCAGCAGCTTGACCGGGACAACGAACACCGGGGAGCTGTTTTTT; cdr3_aa: CASSLTGTTNTGELFF
j_call: TRBJ2-5; v_call: TRBV23-1; d_call: -; clone_size: few; cdr3_nt: TGCGCCAGCAGCCCGTCCTGGGAGACCCAGTACTTC; cdr3_aa: CASSPSWETQYF
j_call: TRBJ2-7; v_call: TRBV7-4; d_call: -; clone_size: -; cdr3_nt: TGTGCCAGCAGCTGGACGGAATACTCTGACTACGAGCAGTACTTC; cdr3_aa: CASSWTEYSDYEQYF
j_call: TRBJ2-7; v_call: TRBV5-5; d_call: -; clone_size: many; cdr3_nt: TGTGCCAGCAGCTTGGGGAGAATATCCTCCTACGAGCAGTACTTC; cdr3_aa: CASSLGRISSYEQYF
j_call: TRBJ2-7; v_call: TRBV2; d_call: TRBD1; clone_size: many; cdr3_nt: TGTGCCAGCCAGGGGGCGCGGGACGAGCAGTACTTC; cdr3_aa: CASQGARDEQYF
j_call: TRBJ1-2; v_call: TRBV7-8; d_call: -; clone_size: many; cdr3_nt: TGTGCCAGCAGCTCCGCTCAGGGTGGCGGTGGCTACACCTTC; cdr3_aa: CASSSAQGGGGYTF
j_call: TRBJ2-4; v_call: TRBV20-1; d_call: TRBD1; clone_size: -; cdr3_nt: TGCAGTGCTATTACAGGGGGAAACATTCAGTACTTC; cdr3_aa: CSAITGGNIQYF
j_call: TRBJ1-1; v_call: TRBV7-9; d_call: -; clone_size: many; cdr3_nt: TGTGCCAGCAGCTTTTATGGGAACACTGAAGCTTTCTTT; cdr3_aa: CASSFYGNTEAFF
j_call: TRBJ2-2; v_call: TRBV5-4; d_call: -; clone_size: few; cdr3_nt: TGTGCCAGCAGCTGGACTCACAGGGTGGGGAACGGGGAGCTGTTTTTT; cdr3_aa: CASSWTHRVGNGELFF
j_call: TRBJ2-5; v_call: TRBV7-9; d_call: TRBD2; clone_size: many; cdr3_nt: TGTGCCAGCAGTACCAACGCGGGGGAAGAAGAGACCCAGTACTTC; cdr3_aa: CASSTNAGEEETQYF
j_call: TRBJ2-3; v_call: TRBV7-3; d_call: -; clone_size: many; cdr3_nt: TGTGCCAGCAGCTTCCACCGTGGAGATACGCAGTATTTT; cdr3_aa: CASSFHRGDTQYF
j_call: TRBJ2-1; v_call: TRBV20-1; d_call: TRBD2; clone_size: many; cdr3_nt: TGCAGTGCCCTAGCGGCTGGCCGCATCGAGCAGTTCTTC; cdr3_aa: CSALAAGRIEQFF
j_call: TRBJ2-1; v_call: TRBV5-4; d_call: -; clone_size: -; cdr3_nt: TGTGCCAGCAGCTTGGAGGCAGGGCGGTACAATGAGCAGTTCTTC; cdr3_aa: CASSLEAGRYNEQFF
j_call: TRBJ1-5; v_call: TRBV6-1; d_call: -; clone_size: many; cdr3_nt: TGTGCCAGCGGATTAGAAACAGGGAAGCCCCAGCATTTT; cdr3_aa: CASGLETGKPQHF
j_call: TRBJ1-1; v_call: TRBV27; d_call: TRBD1; clone_size: many; cdr3_nt: TGTGCCAGCAGCCCCCGGACAGGGTGGGGCACTGAAGCTTTCTTT; cdr3_aa: CASSPRTGWGTEAFF